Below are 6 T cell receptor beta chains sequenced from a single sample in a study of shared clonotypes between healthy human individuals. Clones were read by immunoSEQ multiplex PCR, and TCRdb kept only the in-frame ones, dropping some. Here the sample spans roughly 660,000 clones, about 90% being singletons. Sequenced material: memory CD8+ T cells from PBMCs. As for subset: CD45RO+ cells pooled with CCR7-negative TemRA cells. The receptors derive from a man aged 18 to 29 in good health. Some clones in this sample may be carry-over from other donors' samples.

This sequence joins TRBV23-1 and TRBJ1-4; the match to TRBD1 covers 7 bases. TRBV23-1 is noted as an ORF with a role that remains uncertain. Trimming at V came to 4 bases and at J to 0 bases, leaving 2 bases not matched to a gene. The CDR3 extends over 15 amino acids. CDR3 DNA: TGCGCCAGCAGTCGAGGGGGCCCAACTAATGAAAAACTGTTTTTT. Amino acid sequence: CASSRGGPTNEKLFF.

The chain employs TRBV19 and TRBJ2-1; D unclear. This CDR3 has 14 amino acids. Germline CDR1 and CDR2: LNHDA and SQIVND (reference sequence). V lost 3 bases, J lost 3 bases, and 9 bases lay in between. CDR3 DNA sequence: TGTGCCAGTAGTATGGATTTTAACTACAATGAGCAGTTCTTC. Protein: CASSMDFNYNEQFF.

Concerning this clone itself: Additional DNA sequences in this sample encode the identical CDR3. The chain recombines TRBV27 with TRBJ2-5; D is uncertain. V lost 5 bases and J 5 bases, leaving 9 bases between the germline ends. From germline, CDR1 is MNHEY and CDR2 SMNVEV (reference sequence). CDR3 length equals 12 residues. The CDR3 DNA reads TGTGCCAGCAGTCCGGGTGGGGAGACCCAGTACTTC. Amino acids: CASSPGGETQYF.

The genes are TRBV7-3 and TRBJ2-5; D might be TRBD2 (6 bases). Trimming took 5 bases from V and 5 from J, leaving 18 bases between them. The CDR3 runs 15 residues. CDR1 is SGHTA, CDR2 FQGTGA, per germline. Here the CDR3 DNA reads TGTGCCAGCAGCCCGCTGGACGGTGGGAGGGAGACCCAGTACTTC. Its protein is CASSPLDGGRETQYF.

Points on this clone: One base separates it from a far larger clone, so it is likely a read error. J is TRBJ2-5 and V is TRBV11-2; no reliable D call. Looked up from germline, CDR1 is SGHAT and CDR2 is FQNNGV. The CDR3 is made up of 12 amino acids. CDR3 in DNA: TGTGCCAACAGCTTAGAATCTGAGACCCAGTACTTC. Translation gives CANSLESETQYF.

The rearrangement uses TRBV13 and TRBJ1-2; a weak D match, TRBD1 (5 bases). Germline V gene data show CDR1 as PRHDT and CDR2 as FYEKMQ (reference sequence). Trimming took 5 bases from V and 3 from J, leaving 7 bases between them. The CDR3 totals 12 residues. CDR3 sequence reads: CASSPTDYGYTF. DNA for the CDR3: TGTGCCAGCAGCCCGACAGACTATGGCTACACCTTC.